A single sample is the source of the 14 T cell receptor beta chains below, sequenced in a study of T cell repertoires in cytomegalovirus infection. These receptors' targets are unknown. TCRdb reprocessed the reads with MiXCR, giving one entry per CDR3 protein. The sample carries 640,000 or so distinct CDR3 sequences, 30% to 35% recorded once. Sample: cultured PBMCs, taken from culture after CMV antigen stimulation. The receptors were sampled from a human donor in good health (CMV status not recorded). Some clones in this sample may be carry-over from other donors' samples.

There are a few counts of this clonotype. V and J are TRBV6-2 or TRBV6-3 and TRBJ1-1; D call uncertain. Germline V gene sequence: CDR1 MNHEY, CDR2 SVGEGT. The CDR3 spans 16 residues. The germline V and J ends were trimmed by 5 bases and 1 base, with 17 bases remaining between them. For the CDR3, the DNA is TGTGCCAGCAGTAATAGTCAGCCGGGAGGGAACACTGAAGCTTTCTTT. Translating it yields CASSNSQPGGNTEAFF.

The chain employs TRBV19 and TRBJ2-3; 7 bases match TRBD1. The CDR3 is 16 amino acids. CDR1 is LNHDA and CDR2 is SQIVND in the germline V gene (reference sequence). Unmatched junction bases numbered 9, after V lost 3 bases and J lost 3 bases. Here the CDR3 DNA reads TGTGCCAGTAGTATCGTACGGGGCAGGGGGACAGATACGCAGTATTTT. Amino acid sequence: CASSIVRGRGTDTQYF.

The V call is TRBV12-3 or TRBV12-4, the J call TRBJ2-1; tentative D call: TRBD1 (7 bases). Trimming shortened V by 5 bases and J by 1 base, and 21 bases separated the two germline ends. CDR3 length: 18 residues. The CDR3 region is CASSTRQGGDRSYNEQFF. DNA of the CDR3: TGTGCCAGCAGTACCCGGCAGGGGGGAGACCGTTCCTACAATGAGCAGTTCTTC.

CDR3 nucleotides: TGTGCCAGCAGTTACTCTTGGAAGGGTAGGGCGGCTGAAGCTTTCTTT. Encoded protein: CASSYSWKGRAAEAFF. This chain links TRBV6-6 with TRBJ1-1; no clear D. The CDR3 has 16 amino acids. The V end lost 0 bases, the J end lost 6 bases, and 17 bases lay between the germline ends. Germline V gene lookup returns CDR1 MNHNY and CDR2 SVGAGI (reference sequence).

The chain carries TRBV7-2 and TRBJ1-1; 7 nucleotides align to TRBD1. V shed 2 bases, J shed 3 bases, and the junction held 6 bases outside the gene matches. The germline V gene has CDR1 SGHTA and CDR2 FQGNSA. The CDR3 consists of 15 residues. The CDR3 reads CASSLYQGVYTEAFF. Written as DNA, the CDR3 is TGTGCCAGCAGCTTATACCAGGGGGTGTACACTGAAGCTTTCTTT.

The chain employs TRBV10-3 and TRBJ2-3, with D perhaps given as TRBD1 or TRBD2 (6 bases each). Trimming took off 3 bases at V and 5 bases at J, with 12 bases between the two ends. Germline CDR1 reads ENHRY; CDR2 reads SYGVKD. This CDR3 has 14 residues. The CDR3 protein is CAISDRRGQDTQYF. The CDR3 region has the DNA TGTGCCATCAGTGATCGGCGGGGACAAGATACGCAGTATTTT.

V is TRBV18 and J is TRBJ1-3; 9 bases line up with TRBD1. The trim removed 8 bases at V and 7 bases at J, leaving 6 bases unmatched. CDR3 length: 13 residues. Germline loops: CDR1 KGHSH, CDR2 LQKENI. CDR3 DNA: TGTGCCAGCACAACAGGGGGCGCGAACACCATATATTTT. It yields the protein CASTTGGANTIYF.

This clonotype was seen repeatedly, ten times or more. This sequence joins TRBV7-8 and TRBJ2-7; D is ambiguous. V dropped 5 bases and J dropped 2 bases, with 16 bases sitting between them. Germline values: CDR1 SGHVS, CDR2 FQNEAQ. The CDR3 extends over 15 amino acids. The CDR3 DNA reads TGTGCCAGCAGCCCGTCAGCCTACGCTACCTACGAGCAGTACTTC. This translates into CASSPSAYATYEQYF.

The chain joins TRBV12-3 or TRBV12-4 to TRBJ2-3; no firm D call. The CDR3 extends over 11 amino acids. The CDR3 DNA is TGTGCGACTTACTGGGCAGATACGCAGTATTTT. The encoded protein is CATYWADTQYF.

This clonotype showed up many times. The chain recombines TRBV7-6 with TRBJ2-7; no reliable D call. The V end was cut by 1 base, the J end by 2 bases, with 9 bases between. This CDR3 has 14 amino acids. Germline V gene lookup returns CDR1 SGHVS and CDR2 FNYEAQ. In DNA form, the CDR3 reads TGTGCCAGCAGCTTAGGGCCAGGAACCTACGAGCAGTACTTC. Encoded protein: CASSLGPGTYEQYF.

The rearrangement uses TRBV10-3 and TRBJ2-7; no clear D gene. This CDR3 spans 12 amino acids. Germline CDR1 reads ENHRY; CDR2 reads SYGVKD. V lost 7 bases and J 5 bases, leaving 12 bases between the germline ends. In DNA, the CDR3 is TGTGCCATCAACGGCGGCACAAACGAGCAGTACTTC. Translation: CAINGGTNEQYF.

The V gene is TRBV20-1, the J gene TRBJ2-3, with D perhaps TRBD1 (6 bases). With 4 bases removed from V and 0 bases from J, the gap between germline ends came to 11 bases. From germline, CDR1 is DFQATT and CDR2 SNEGSKA (reference sequence). The CDR3 extends over 14 amino acids. The CDR3 spells CSATRTVSTDTQYF. CDR3 nucleotide sequence: TGCAGTGCTACCCGGACAGTGAGCACAGATACGCAGTATTTT.

The rearrangement links TRBV5-1 to TRBJ1-2; possibly TRBD1 for D (6 bases). The CDR3 is 14 residues long. V was trimmed by 4 bases and J by 2 bases, leaving 12 bases between them. Per germline, CDR1 SGHRS and CDR2 YFSETQ. The CDR3 DNA is TGCGCCAGCAGCCCGGACAGTTTAAACTATGGCTACACCTTC. Translated: CASSPDSLNYGYTF.

The chain uses TRBV11-3 and TRBJ2-1; 9 bases match TRBD2. This CDR3 comprises 13 residues. J lost 8 bases, V lost 5 bases, and 4 bases had no gene match. Germline assignment: CDR1 SGHNT and CDR2 YENEEA. Written as DNA, the CDR3 is TGTGCCAGCAGCATGGGACTAGCAGATGAGCAGTTCTTC. It codes for CASSMGLADEQFF. Together with reference TRBV11-3 and TRBJ2-1, the CDR3 gives the full variable domain: EAGVVQSPRYKIIEKKQPVAFWCNPISGHNTLYWYLQNLGQGPELLIRYENEEAVDDSQLPKDRFSAERLKGVDSTLKIQPAELGDSAVYLCASSMGLADEQFFGPGTRLTVL.